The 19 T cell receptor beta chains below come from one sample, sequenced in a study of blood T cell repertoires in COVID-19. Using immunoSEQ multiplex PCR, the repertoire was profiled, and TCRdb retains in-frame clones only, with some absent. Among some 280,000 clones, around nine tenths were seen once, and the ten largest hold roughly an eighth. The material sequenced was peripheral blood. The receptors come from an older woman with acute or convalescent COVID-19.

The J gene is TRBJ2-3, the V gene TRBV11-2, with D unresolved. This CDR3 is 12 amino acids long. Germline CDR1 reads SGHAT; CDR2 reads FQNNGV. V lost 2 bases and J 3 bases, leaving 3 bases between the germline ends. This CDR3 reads CASSLSTDTQYF. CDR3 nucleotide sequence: TGTGCCAGCAGCTTATCAACAGATACGCAGTATTTT.

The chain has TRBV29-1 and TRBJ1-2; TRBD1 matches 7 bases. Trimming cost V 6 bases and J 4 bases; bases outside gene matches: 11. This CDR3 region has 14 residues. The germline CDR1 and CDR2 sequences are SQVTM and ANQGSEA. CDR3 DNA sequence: TGCAGCGTACATTACCCGGGACAGAGCTATGGCTACACCTTC. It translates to CSVHYPGQSYGYTF.

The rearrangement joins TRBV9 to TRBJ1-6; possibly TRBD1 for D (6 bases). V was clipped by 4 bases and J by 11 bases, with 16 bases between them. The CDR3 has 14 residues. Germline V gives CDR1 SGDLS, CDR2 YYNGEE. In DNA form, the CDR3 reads TGTGCCAGCAGCCGACAACTGAACAGGGCACCCCTCCACTTT. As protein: CASSRQLNRAPLHF.

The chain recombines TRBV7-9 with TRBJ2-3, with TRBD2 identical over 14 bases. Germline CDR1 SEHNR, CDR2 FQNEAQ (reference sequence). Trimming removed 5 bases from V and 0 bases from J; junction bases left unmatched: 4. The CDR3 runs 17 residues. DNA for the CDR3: TGTGCCAGCAGCCCGGGACTAGCGGGAGTCAGCACAGATACGCAGTATTTT. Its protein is CASSPGLAGVSTDTQYF.

As DNA, the CDR3 is TGTGCCAGCAGTTACCGGGACAGAAGGAACACTGAAGCTTTCTTT. This encodes CASSYRDRRNTEAFF. The V and J genes are TRBV6-2 or TRBV6-3 and TRBJ1-1; 7 bases match TRBD1. Germline V gene data show CDR1 as MNHEY and CDR2 as SVGEGT. The CDR3 has 15 residues. V was pared by 2 bases and J by 1 base, with 4 bases of the junction left unmatched.

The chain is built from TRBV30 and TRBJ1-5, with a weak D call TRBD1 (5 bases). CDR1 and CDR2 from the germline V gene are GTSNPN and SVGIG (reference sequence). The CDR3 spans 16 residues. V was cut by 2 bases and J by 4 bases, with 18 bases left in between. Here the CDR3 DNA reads TGTGCCTGGAGTAGACCCGGACAAATTACTAATCAGCCCCAGCATTTT. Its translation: CAWSRPGQITNQPQHF.

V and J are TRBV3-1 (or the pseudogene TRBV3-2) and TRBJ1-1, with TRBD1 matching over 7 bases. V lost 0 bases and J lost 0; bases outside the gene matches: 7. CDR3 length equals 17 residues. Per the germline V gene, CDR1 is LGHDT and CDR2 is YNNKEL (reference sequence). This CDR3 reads CASSQDWFGTVNTEAFF. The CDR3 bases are TGTGCCAGCAGCCAAGATTGGTTCGGGACAGTGAACACTGAAGCTTTCTTT.

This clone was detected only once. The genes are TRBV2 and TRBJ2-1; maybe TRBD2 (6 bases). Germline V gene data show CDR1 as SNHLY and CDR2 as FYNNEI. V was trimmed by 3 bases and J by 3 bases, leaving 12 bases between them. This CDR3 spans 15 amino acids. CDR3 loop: CASSERTISYNEQFF. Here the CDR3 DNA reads TGTGCCAGCAGTGAGAGGACTATCAGCTACAATGAGCAGTTCTTC.

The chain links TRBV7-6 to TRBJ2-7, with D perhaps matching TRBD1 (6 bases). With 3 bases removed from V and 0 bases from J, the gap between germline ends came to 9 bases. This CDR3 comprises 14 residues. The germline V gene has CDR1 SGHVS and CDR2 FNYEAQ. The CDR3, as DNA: TGTGCCAGCAGCTTTACAGGGAGCTCCTACGAGCAGTACTTC. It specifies CASSFTGSSYEQYF. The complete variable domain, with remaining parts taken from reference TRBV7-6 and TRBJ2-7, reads GAGVSQSPRYKVTKRGQDVALRCDPISGHVSLYWYRQALGQGPEFLTYFNYEAQQDKSGLPNDRFSAERPEGSISTLTIQRTEQRDSAMYRCASSFTGSSYEQYFGPGTRLTVT.

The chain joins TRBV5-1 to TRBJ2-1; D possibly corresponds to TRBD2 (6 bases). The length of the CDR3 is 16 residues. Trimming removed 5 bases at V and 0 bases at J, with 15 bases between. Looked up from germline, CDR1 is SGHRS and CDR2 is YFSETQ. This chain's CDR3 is CASRILASSSYNEQFF. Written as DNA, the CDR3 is TGCGCCAGCAGGATCCTAGCGTCCAGCTCCTACAATGAGCAGTTCTTC.

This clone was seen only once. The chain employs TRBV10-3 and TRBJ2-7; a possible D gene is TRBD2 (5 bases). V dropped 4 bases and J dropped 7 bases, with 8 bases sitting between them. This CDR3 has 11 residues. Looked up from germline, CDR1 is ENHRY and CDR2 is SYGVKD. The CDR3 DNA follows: TGTGCCATCAGTGCCCCGGGGGAGCAGTACTTC. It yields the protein CAISAPGEQYF.

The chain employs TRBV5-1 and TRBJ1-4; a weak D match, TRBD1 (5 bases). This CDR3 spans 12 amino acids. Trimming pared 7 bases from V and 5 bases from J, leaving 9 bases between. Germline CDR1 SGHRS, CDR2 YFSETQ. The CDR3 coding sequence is TGCGCCAGCTCGGGGGGAAATGAAAAACTGTTTTTT. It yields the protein CASSGGNEKLFF. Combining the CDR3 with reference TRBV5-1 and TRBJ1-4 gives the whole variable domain KAGVTQTPRYLIKTRGQQVTLSCSPISGHRSVSWYQQTPGQGLQFLFEYFSETQRNKGNFPGRFSGRQFSNSRSEMNVSTLELGDSALYLCASSGGNEKLFFGSGTQLSVL.

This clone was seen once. This chain's CDR3 is CASSQETGMGMNYGYTF. CDR3 coding DNA: TGTGCCAGCAGCCAAGAGACAGGCATGGGGATGAACTATGGCTACACCTTC. This rearrangement joins TRBV4-2 to TRBJ1-2, with D possibly matching TRBD1 (6 bases). The CDR3 length is 17 residues. V was pared by 0 bases and J by 2 bases, with 16 bases between. Germline V CDR1 and CDR2: LGHNA, YNFKEQ.

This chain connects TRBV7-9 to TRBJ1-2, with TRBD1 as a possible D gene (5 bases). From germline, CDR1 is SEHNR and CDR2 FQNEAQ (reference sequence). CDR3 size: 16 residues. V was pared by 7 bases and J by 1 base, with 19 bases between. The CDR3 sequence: CASTREGEWVNYGYTF. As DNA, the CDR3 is TGTGCCAGCACCCGAGAAGGGGAATGGGTTAACTATGGCTACACCTTC.

CDR3 bases: TGTGCCGCGAAGGGGGCCGGTAATTCACCCCTCCACTTT. The encoded protein is CAAKGAGNSPLHF. The V gene is TRBV28, the J gene TRBJ1-6, with 7 bases identical to TRBD1. The CDR3 runs to 13 residues. V shed 11 bases and J 6 bases; nucleotides not matched to a gene: 7. Per germline, CDR1 MDHEN and CDR2 SYDVKM.

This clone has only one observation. The CDR3: CASSVPAGANVLTF. The CDR3 coding sequence is TGTGCCAGCAGTGTCCCGGCTGGGGCCAACGTCCTGACTTTC. This chain links TRBV28 with TRBJ2-6; D is unclear. Germline-derived CDR1 and CDR2 are MDHEN and SYDVKM. This CDR3 region has 14 residues. Deletions cut 5 bases from V and 2 bases from J, with 7 bases between.

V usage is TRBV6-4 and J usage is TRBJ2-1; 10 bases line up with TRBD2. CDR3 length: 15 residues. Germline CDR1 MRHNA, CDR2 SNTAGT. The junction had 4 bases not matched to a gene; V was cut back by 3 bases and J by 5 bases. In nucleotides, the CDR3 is TGTGCCAGCAGTGATAGCGGGGGGAACCACAATGAGCAGTTCTTC. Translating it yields CASSDSGGNHNEQFF.

The CDR3 DNA follows: TGCGCCAGCAGTGATGGGGACAGGGCTAACTCTGGGGCCAACGTCCTGACTTTC. Protein: CASSDGDRANSGANVLTF. J is TRBJ2-6 and V is TRBV10-1; 9 bases fit TRBD1. The CDR3 has 18 amino acids. From germline, CDR1 is WNHNN and CDR2 SYGVQD (reference sequence). The trim removed 3 bases at V and 0 bases at J, leaving 6 bases unmatched.

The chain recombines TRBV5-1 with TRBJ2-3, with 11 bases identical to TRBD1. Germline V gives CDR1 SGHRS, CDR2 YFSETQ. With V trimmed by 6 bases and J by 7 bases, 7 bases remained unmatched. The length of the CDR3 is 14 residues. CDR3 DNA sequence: TGCGCCAGCACCGGACAGGGGGCTCTTAATACGCAGTATTTT. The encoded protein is CASTGQGALNTQYF.